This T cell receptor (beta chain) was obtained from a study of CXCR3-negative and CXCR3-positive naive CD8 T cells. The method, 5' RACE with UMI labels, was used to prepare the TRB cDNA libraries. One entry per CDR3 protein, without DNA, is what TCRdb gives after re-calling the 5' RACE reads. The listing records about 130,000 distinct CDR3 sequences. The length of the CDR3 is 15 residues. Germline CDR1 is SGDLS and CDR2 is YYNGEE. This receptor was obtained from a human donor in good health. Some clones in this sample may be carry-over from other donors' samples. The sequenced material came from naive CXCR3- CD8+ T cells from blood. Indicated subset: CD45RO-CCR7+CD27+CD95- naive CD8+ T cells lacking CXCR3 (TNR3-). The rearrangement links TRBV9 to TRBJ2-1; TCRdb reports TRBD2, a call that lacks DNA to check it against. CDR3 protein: CASKAGDLGYNEQFF.